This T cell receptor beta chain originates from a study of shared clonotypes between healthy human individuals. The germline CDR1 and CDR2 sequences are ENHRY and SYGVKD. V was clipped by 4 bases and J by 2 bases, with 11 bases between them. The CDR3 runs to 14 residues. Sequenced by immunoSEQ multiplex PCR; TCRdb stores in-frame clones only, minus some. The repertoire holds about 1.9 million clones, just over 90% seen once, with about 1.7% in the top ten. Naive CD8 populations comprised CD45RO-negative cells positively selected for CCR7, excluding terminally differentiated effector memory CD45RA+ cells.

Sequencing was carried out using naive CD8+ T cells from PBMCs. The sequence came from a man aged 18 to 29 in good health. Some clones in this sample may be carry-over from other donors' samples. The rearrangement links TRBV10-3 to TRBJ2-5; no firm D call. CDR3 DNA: TGTGCCATCAGTGTTCCTGACGAACAAGAGACCCAGTACTTC. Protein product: CAISVPDEQETQYF.